Sequencing of this T cell receptor beta chain was carried out in a study of radiation and T cells in renal cell carcinoma. Some clones are missing from TCRdb's copy, which holds only in-frame ones; the method was immunoSEQ multiplex PCR. The data show some 120,000 clones, around 83% seen once. The count of this clone is one. As yet, its antigen is unknown. Time point given: baseline pretreatment blood. Treatment meaning: 15 Gy SBRT to primary tumor, nephrectomy 4 weeks later. General study points: From baseline, blood top tumor clonotypes peaked at 2 weeks post-radiation.

The source is a woman in her fifties or sixties with renal cell carcinoma. This sample comprised blood, obtained from a patient whose treatment included radiotherapy and nephrectomy.

Here the CDR3 DNA reads TGTGCCAGCACCGACCTCCAAGCCAGGTACGAGCAGTACTTC. This codes for CASTDLQARYEQYF. The J gene is TRBJ2-7, the V gene TRBV2; no reliable D call. The CDR3 totals 14 residues. The V gene's germline CDR1 is SNHLY and CDR2 FYNNEI. Trimming left V 7 bases short and J 4 bases short, with 17 bases between.